The entry below describes one T cell receptor beta chain. Its specificity is unknown. The record originates from a study of shared clonotypes between healthy human individuals. The study, taken as a whole, reports: Memory subsets generally showed smaller estimated richness than naive subsets did. Represented diversity (both genetic and exposure-history) was limited by the small number of donors.

Sequenced by immunoSEQ multiplex PCR; TCRdb stores in-frame clones only, minus some. Among some 1,600,000 clones listed, 98% were seen once. Trimming left V 7 bases short and J 0 bases short, with 18 bases between. Germline V gene data show CDR1 as LNHDA and CDR2 as SQIVND (reference sequence). This CDR3 has 16 residues. The receptor comes from a man aged 25 to 45 in good health. What was sequenced was naive CD4+ T cells sorted from blood. Subset given: CD45RA+ positively selected. The genes are TRBV19 and TRBJ1-1; no firm D call. This chain's CDR3 is CASTPLGRIMNTEAFF. CDR3 nucleotide sequence: TGTGCCAGTACCCCCCTTGGACGGATCATGAACACTGAAGCTTTCTTT.